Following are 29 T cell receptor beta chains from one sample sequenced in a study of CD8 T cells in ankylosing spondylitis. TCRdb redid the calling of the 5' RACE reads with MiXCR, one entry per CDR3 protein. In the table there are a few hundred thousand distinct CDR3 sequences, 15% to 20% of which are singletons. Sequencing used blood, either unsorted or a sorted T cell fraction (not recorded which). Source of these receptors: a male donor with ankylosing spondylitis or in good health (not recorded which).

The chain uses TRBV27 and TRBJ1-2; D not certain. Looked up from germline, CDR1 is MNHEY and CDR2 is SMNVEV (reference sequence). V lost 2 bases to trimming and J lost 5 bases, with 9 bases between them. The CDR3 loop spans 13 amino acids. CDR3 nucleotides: TGTGCCAGCAGTTTAGCGGGGATTTATGGCTACACCTTC. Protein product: CASSLAGIYGYTF.

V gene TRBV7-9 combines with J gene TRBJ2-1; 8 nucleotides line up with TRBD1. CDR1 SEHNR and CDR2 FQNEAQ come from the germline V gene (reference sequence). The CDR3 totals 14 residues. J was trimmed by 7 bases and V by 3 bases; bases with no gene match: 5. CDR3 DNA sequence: TGTGCCAGCAGCTTGTGGCAGGGGGCGAATGAGCAGTTCTTC. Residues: CASSLWQGANEQFF.

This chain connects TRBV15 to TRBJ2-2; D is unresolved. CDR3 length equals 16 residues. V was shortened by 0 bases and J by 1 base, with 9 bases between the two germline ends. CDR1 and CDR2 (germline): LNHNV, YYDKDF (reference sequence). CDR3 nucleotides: TGTGCCACCAGCAGAGAGTTGATCAAGAACACCGGGGAGCTGTTTTTT. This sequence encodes CATSRELIKNTGELFF.

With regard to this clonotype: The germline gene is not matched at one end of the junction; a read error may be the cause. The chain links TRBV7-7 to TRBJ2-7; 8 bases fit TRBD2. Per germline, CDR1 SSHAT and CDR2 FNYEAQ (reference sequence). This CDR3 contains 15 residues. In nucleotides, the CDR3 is TGTGCTAGCAGCTTAGGACGGGAGGGCTCCTACGAGCAGTACTTC. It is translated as CASSLGREGSYEQYF.

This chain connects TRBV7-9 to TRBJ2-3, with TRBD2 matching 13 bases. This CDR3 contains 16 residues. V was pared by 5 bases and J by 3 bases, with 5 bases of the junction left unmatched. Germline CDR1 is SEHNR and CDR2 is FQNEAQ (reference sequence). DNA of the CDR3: TGTGCCAGCAGCGGATGGGGACTAGCGGGAACAGATACGCAGTATTTT. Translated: CASSGWGLAGTDTQYF.

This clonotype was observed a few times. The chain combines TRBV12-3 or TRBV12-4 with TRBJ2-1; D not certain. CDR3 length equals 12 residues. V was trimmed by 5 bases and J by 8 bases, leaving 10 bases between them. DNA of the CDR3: TGTGCCAGCAGTCTGGGGTTCGATGAGCAGTTCTTC. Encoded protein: CASSLGFDEQFF.

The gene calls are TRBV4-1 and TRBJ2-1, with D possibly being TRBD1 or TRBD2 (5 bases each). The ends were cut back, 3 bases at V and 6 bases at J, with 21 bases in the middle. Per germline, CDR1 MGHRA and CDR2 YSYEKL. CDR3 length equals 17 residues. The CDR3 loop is CASSQGVSGSLFNEQFF. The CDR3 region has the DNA TGCGCCAGCAGCCAGGGGGTTTCTGGGAGCTTGTTCAATGAGCAGTTCTTC.

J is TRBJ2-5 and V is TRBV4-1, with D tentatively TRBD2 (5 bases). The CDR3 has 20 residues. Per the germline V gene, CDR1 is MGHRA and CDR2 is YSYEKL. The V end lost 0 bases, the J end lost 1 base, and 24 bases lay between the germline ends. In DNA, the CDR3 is TGCGCCAGCAGCCAAGATTGGCTTAGCAGGAGGCTCGACTTCCAAGAGACCCAGTACTTC. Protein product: CASSQDWLSRRLDFQETQYF.

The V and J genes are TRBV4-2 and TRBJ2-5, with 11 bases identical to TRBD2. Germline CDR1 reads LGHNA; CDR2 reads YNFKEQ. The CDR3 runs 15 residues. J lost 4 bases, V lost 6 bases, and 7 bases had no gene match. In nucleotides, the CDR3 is TGTGCCAGCAGAAGGACTAGCGGGTCCAGAGAGACCCAGTACTTC. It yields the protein CASRRTSGSRETQYF.

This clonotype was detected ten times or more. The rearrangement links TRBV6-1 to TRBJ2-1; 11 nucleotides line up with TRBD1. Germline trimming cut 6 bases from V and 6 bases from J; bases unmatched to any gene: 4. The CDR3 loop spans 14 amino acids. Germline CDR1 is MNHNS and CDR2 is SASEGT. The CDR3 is CASSRTGGLNEQFF. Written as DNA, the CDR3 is TGTGCCAGCAGCCGGACAGGGGGCCTCAATGAGCAGTTCTTC.

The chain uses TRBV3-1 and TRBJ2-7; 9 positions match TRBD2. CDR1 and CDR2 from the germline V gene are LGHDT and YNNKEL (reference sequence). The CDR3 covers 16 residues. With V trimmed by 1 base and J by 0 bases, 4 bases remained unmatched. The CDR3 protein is CASSQVLAGSSYEQYF. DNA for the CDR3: TGTGCCAGCAGCCAAGTTCTAGCGGGAAGCTCCTACGAGCAGTACTTC.

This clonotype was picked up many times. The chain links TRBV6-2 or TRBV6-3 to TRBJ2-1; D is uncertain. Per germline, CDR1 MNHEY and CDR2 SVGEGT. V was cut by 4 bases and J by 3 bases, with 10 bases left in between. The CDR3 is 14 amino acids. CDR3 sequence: CASSWVVGYNEQFF. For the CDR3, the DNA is TGTGCCAGCAGTTGGGTCGTTGGCTACAATGAGCAGTTCTTC.

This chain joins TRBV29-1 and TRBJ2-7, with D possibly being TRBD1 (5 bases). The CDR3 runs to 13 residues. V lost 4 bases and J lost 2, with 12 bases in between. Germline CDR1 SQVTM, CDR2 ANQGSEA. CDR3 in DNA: TGCAGCGTTGTACCCAGGGATGCCTACGAGCAGTACTTC. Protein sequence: CSVVPRDAYEQYF.

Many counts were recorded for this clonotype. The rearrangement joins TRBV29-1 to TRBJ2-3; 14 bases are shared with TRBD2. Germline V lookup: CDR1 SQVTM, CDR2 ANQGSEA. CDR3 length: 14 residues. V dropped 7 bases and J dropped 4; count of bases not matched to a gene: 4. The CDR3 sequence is CSAVGLAGADTQYF. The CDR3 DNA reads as TGCAGCGCTGTGGGACTAGCGGGAGCAGATACGCAGTATTTT.

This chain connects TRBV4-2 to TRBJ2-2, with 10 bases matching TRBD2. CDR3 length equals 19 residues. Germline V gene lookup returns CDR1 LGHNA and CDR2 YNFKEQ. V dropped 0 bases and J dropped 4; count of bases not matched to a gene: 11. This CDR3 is CASSQDIPSGGITTGELFF. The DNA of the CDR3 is TGTGCCAGCAGCCAAGATATCCCTAGCGGGGGTATTACCACCGGGGAGCTGTTTTTT.

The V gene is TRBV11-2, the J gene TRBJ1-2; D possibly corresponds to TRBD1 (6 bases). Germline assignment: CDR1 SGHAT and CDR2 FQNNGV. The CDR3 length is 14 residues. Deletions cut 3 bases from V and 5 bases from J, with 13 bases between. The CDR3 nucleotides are TGTGCCAGCAGCTTGGGCAGGGGCGATTATGGCTACACCTTC. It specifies CASSLGRGDYGYTF.

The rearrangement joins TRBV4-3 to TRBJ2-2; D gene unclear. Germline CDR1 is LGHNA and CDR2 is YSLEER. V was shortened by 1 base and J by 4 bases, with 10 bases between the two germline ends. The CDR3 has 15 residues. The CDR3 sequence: CASSQVTAVTGELFF. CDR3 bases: TGCGCCAGCAGCCAAGTTACAGCTGTCACCGGGGAGCTGTTTTTT.

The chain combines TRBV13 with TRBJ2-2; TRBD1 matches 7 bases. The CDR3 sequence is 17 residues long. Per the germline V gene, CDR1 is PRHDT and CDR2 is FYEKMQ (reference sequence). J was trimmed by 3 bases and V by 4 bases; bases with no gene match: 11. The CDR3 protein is CASSSTTGDSYTGELFF. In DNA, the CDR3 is TGTGCCAGCAGCTCGACTACAGGGGATTCGTACACCGGGGAGCTGTTTTTT.

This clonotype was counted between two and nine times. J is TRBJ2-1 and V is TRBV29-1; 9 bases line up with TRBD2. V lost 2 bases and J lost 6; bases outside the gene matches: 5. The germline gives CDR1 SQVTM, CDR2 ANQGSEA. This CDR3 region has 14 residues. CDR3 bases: TGCAGCGTTGAACTCCTAGCGGGATCCAATGAGCAGTTCTTC. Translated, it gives CSVELLAGSNEQFF.

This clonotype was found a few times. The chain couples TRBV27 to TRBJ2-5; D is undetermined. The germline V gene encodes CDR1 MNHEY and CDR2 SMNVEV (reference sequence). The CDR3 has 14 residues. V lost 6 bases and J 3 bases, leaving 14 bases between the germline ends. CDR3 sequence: CASSPGQLEETQYF. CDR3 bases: TGTGCCAGCAGCCCCGGGCAGCTTGAAGAGACCCAGTACTTC.

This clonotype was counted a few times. The CDR3 sequence: CASSQDAWDSNSPLHF. CDR3 DNA: TGTGCCAGCAGCCAAGATGCGTGGGACAGCAATTCACCCCTCCACTTT. V and J are TRBV4-2 and TRBJ1-6, with 7 bases that match TRBD1. The CDR3 runs 16 residues. The V gene end was trimmed by 0 bases and the J gene end by 7 bases; junction bases not matched to a gene: 6. The V gene's germline CDR1 is LGHNA and CDR2 YNFKEQ.

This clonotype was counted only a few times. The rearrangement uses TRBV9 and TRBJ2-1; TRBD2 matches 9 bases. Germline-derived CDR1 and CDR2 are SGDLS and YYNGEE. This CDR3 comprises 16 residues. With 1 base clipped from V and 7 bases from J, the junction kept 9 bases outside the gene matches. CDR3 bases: TGTGCCAGCAGCGTATTAGGCGGGAGGGCCTTAAATGAGCAGTTCTTC. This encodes CASSVLGGRALNEQFF.

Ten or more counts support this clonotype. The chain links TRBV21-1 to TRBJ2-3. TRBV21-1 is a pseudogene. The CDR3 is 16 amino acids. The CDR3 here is CASSKADGSSTDTQYF. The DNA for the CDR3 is TGTGCCAGCAGCAAAGCGGACGGCTCTAGCACAGATACGCAGTATTTT.

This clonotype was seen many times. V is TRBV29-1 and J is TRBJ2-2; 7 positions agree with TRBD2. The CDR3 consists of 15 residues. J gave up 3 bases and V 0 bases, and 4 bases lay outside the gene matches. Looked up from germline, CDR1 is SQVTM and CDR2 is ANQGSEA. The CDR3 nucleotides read TGCAGCGTTGAAGAGCGCGGGAGCTACACCGGGGAGCTGTTTTTT. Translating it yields CSVEERGSYTGELFF.

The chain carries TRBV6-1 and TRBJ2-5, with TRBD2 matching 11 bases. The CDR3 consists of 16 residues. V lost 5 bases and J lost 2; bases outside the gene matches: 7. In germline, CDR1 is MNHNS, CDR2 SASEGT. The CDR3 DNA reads TGTGCCAGCAGTCCTTCCGGGACTAGCGGACAAGAGACCCAGTACTTC. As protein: CASSPSGTSGQETQYF.

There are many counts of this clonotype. The CDR3 region is CASSFRTSGSYEQYF. The CDR3 DNA is TGTGCCAGCAGTTTTAGGACTAGCGGGTCCTACGAGCAGTACTTC. The V call is TRBV12-3 or TRBV12-4, the J call TRBJ2-7; 11 bases map to TRBD2. The CDR3 consists of 15 residues. The V segment lost 3 bases and the J segment 1 base; nucleotides outside the gene matches: 2.

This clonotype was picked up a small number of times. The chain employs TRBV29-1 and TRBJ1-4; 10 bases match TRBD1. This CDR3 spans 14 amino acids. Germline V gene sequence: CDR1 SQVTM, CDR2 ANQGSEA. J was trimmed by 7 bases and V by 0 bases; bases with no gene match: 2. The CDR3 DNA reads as TGCAGCGTTGAAGAGGGACAGGGGCTTGAAAAACTGTTTTTT. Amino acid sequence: CSVEEGQGLEKLFF.

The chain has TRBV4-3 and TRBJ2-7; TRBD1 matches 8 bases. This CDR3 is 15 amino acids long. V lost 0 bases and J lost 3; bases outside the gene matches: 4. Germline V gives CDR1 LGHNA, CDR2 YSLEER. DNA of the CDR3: TGCGCCAGCAGCCAAGATAACGGACAGGGCTACGAGCAGTACTTC. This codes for CASSQDNGQGYEQYF.

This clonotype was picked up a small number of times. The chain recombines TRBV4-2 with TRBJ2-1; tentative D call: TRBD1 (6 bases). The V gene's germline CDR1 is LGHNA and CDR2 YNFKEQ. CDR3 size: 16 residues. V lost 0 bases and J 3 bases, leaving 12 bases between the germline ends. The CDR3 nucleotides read TGTGCCAGCAGCCAAGATCCAGGGGCGGTCTACAATGAGCAGTTCTTC. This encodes CASSQDPGAVYNEQFF.